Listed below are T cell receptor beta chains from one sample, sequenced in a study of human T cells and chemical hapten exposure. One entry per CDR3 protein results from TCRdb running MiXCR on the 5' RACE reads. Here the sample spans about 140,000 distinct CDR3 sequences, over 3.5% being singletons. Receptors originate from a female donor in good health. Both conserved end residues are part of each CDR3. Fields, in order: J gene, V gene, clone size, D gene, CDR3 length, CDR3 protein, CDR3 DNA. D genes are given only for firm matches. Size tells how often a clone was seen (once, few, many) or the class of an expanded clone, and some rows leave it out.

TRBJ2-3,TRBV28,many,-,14,CASREAGKGVTQYF,TGTGCCAGCAGGGAAGCGGGCAAGGGCGTTACGCAGTATTTT
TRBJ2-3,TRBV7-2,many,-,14,CASSLHHGVDTQYF,TGTGCCAGCAGCTTACATCACGGCGTTGATACGCAGTATTTT
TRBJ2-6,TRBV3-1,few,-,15,CASSQAHVGANVLTF,TGTGCCAGCAGCCAAGCACACGTGGGGGCCAACGTCCTGACTTTC
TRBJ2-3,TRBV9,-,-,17,CASSAHSGTNPTDTQYF,TGTGCCAGCAGCGCCCATTCCGGGACCAACCCCACAGATACGCAGTATTTT
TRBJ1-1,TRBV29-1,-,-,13,CSVEGGSGTEAFF,TGCAGCGTTGAGGGGGGCTCGGGCACTGAAGCTTTCTTT
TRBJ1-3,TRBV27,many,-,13,CASSLRSGNTIYF,TGTGCCAGCAGTTTACGCTCTGGAAACACCATATATTTT
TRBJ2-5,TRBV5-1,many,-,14,CASSPTLGQETQYF,TGCGCCAGCAGCCCAACCTTGGGACAAGAGACCCAGTACTTC
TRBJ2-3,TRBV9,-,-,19,CASSPRGGLASSSTDTQYF,TGTGCCAGCAGCCCCCGAGGGGGGCTCGCGAGTTCTAGCACAGATACGCAGTATTTT
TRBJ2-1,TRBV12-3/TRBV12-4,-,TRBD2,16,CASSFGTSGWGNEQFF,TGTGCCAGCAGTTTCGGGACTAGCGGTTGGGGAAATGAGCAGTTCTTC
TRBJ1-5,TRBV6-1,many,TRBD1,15,CASGSGDREYQPQHF,TGTGCCAGCGGAAGTGGGGACAGGGAGTATCAGCCCCAGCATTTT
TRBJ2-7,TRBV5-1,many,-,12,CASSIGGDEQYF,TGCGCCAGCAGTATCGGGGGTGACGAGCAGTACTTC
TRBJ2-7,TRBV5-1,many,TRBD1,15,CASSRTGLQWYEQYF,TGCGCCAGCAGCCGGACAGGTCTCCAGTGGTACGAGCAGTACTTC
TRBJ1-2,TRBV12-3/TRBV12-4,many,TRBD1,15,CASSLVMGQGYGYTF,TGTGCCAGCAGTTTAGTTATGGGACAGGGCTATGGCTACACCTTC
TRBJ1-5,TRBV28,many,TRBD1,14,CASSLGTGRQPQHF,TGTGCCAGCAGCCTCGGGACAGGGCGCCAGCCCCAGCATTTT
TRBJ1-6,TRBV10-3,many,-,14,CAISDPSRNSPLHF,TGTGCCATCAGTGACCCCTCTAGGAATTCACCCCTCCACTTT
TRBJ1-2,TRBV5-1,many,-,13,CASSLESVLGYTF,TGCGCCAGCAGCTTGGAATCCGTTTTAGGCTACACCTTC
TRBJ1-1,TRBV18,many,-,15,CASSLTPNLNTEAFF,TGTGCCAGCTCGCTAACTCCCAACTTGAACACTGAAGCTTTCTTT
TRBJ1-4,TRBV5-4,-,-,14,CASSLQSTNEKLFF,TGTGCCAGCAGCCTCCAGTCAACTAATGAAAAACTGTTTTTT
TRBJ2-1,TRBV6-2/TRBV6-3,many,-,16,CASRPKQGHYYNEQFF,TGTGCCAGCAGACCAAAACAGGGTCACTACTACAATGAGCAGTTCTTC
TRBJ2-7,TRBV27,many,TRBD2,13,CASRGLAAYEQYF,TGTGCCAGCCGGGGACTAGCTGCCTACGAGCAGTACTTC
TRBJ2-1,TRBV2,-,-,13,CASWSRLVNEQFF,TGTGCCAGTTGGAGTAGATTGGTCAATGAGCAGTTCTTC
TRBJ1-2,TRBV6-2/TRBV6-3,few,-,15,CASSPLGFVGGGYTF,TGTGCCAGCAGCCCCCTTGGTTTTGTCGGAGGGGGCTACACCTTC